This T cell receptor beta chain stems from a study of cytomegalovirus exposure and HLA in healthy donors. Study summary: From donors who were HLA-typed, an early data release held 80 million or so unique TCRs.

Study results and limitations: In most subjects, TCR beta sequences reportedly gave accurate predictions of HLA-A and HLA-B alleles. Later analysis placed DRB1 highest and HLA-C lowest in TCR association rates, which differed by HLA locus. It was 160 or so TCR beta chains that were listed as cytomegalovirus-associated.

Researchers ran the PCR with 60 Vbeta and 13 Jbeta primers. Libraries were prepared by immunoSEQ multiplex PCR; TCRdb keeps only in-frame clonotypes and omits some of them. The data hold roughly 120,000 clones, with 80% observed a single time. The length of the CDR3 is 16 residues. Trimming removed 0 bases at V and 2 bases at J, with 11 bases between. Germline assignment: CDR1 SGHNT and CDR2 YYREEE (reference sequence). Concerning this clone itself: Its antigen is unknown.

The specimen was PBMCs. The sequence came from a female donor in good health and CMV-seropositive. V gene TRBV5-4 combines with J gene TRBJ2-2; D is unresolved. The CDR3 loop reads CASSLASQVNTGELFF. CDR3 sequence (DNA): TGTGCCAGCAGCTTGGCCTCCCAGGTTAACACCGGGGAGCTGTTTTTT.